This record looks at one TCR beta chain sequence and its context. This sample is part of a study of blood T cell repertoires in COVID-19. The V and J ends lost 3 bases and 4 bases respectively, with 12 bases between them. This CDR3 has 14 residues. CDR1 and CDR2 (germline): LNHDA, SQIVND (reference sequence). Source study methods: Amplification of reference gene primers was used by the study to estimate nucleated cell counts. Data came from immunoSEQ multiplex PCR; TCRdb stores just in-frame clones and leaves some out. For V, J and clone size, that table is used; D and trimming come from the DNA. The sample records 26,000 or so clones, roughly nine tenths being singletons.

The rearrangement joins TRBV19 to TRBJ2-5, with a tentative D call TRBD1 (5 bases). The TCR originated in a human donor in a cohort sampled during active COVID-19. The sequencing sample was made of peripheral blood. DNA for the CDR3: TGTGCCAGTAGTATCGCGGCAGGGCGAGAGACCCAGTACTTC. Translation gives CASSIAAGRETQYF.